What follows are 30 T cell receptor beta chains derived from one specimen sequenced in a study of T cell responses to AZD1222 COVID-19 vaccine. TCRdb keeps only in-frame clones here, not all; method: immunoSEQ multiplex PCR. This table holds tens of thousands of clones, nearly 90% found once. The starting material was peripheral blood, obtained 28 days after the second AZD1222 dose. All receptors come from an adult who received the AZD1222 COVID-19 vaccine.

This chain connects TRBV19 to TRBJ1-5, with D possibly being TRBD1 (5 bases). V was shortened by 3 bases and J by 3 bases, with 12 bases between the two germline ends. The CDR3 runs to 15 residues. Germline V gene sequence: CDR1 LNHDA, CDR2 SQIVND (reference sequence). For the CDR3, the DNA is TGTGCCAGTAGTATGGGGGTAGCGAACAATCAGCCCCAGCATTTT. Its translation is CASSMGVANNQPQHF.

The chain couples TRBV7-3 to TRBJ2-1; 8 positions agree with TRBD2. The CDR3 totals 17 residues. Germline V CDR1 and CDR2: SGHTA, FQGTGA. With 2 bases clipped from V and 5 bases from J, the junction kept 11 bases outside the gene matches. The CDR3 DNA reads TGTGCCAGCAGCTTATCCCCCTCTAGCGGGCGAGACAATGAGCAGTTCTTC. Amino acid sequence: CASSLSPSSGRDNEQFF. Full variable domain (rest looked up from reference TRBV7-3 and TRBJ2-1): GAGVSQTPSNKVTEKGKYVELRCDPISGHTALYWYRQSLGQGPEFLIYFQGTGAADDSGLPNDRFFAVRPEGSVSTLKIQRTERGDSAVYLCASSLSPSSGRDNEQFFGPGTRLTVL.

The rearrangement joins TRBV6-2 or TRBV6-3 to TRBJ1-1, with 10 bases that match TRBD1. Looked up from germline, CDR1 is MNHEY and CDR2 is SVGEGT. The CDR3 has 14 amino acids. V dropped 2 bases and J dropped 12; count of bases not matched to a gene: 9. This chain's CDR3 is CASSYASGQGMTFF. CDR3 coding DNA: TGTGCCAGCAGTTACGCGTCGGGACAGGGGATGACTTTCTTT.

The chain combines TRBV10-3 with TRBJ1-2; 7 bases agree with TRBD1. Germline V lookup: CDR1 ENHRY, CDR2 SYGVKD. Germline trimming cut 6 bases from V and 1 base from J; bases unmatched to any gene: 14. This CDR3 has 17 amino acids. The CDR3 loop is CAIRSLSGTAHNYGYTF. The CDR3 DNA follows: TGTGCCATCAGATCGCTATCCGGGACAGCTCATAACTATGGCTACACCTTC.

The genes are TRBV27 and TRBJ2-7; 8 bases fit TRBD1. The CDR3 spans 15 residues. V dropped 4 bases and J dropped 4; count of bases not matched to a gene: 9. The germline V gene has CDR1 MNHEY and CDR2 SMNVEV (reference sequence). The DNA for the CDR3 is TGTGCCAGCAGTTCTTGGACAGGGAAAGGGTACGAGCAGTACTTC. Its translation is CASSSWTGKGYEQYF.

The chain combines TRBV2 with TRBJ2-2, with D perhaps matching TRBD1 (6 bases). V dropped 6 bases and J dropped 8 bases, with 16 bases sitting between them. The CDR3 covers 14 residues. The germline V gene has CDR1 SNHLY and CDR2 FYNNEI. This chain's CDR3 is CASRDPTGSGELFF. The CDR3 nucleotides are TGTGCCAGCAGAGATCCTACAGGGTCGGGGGAGCTGTTTTTT.

The chain combines TRBV28 with TRBJ2-7, with 9 nucleotides matching TRBD1. The CDR3 contains 15 residues. Trimming cost V 4 bases and J 4 bases; bases outside gene matches: 8. CDR1 is MDHEN and CDR2 is SYDVKM in the germline V gene. CDR3 coding DNA: TGTGCCAGCAGTTCACAGGGACAGGGAGAGTACGAGCAGTACTTC. Translated, it gives CASSSQGQGEYEQYF.

V gene TRBV7-2 combines with J gene TRBJ1-5; 10 bases agree with TRBD1. V trimming: 5 bases; J trimming: 7 bases; junction bases outside the gene matches: 2. From germline, CDR1 is SGHTA and CDR2 FQGNSA. The CDR3 extends over 13 amino acids. The CDR3 is CASSADRGQPQHF. In DNA form, the CDR3 reads TGTGCCAGCAGCGCGGACAGGGGGCAGCCCCAGCATTTT.

The chain is built from TRBV27 and TRBJ2-7, with 8 bases identical to TRBD2. The CDR3 has 16 amino acids. Trimming at V came to 3 bases and at J to 3 bases, leaving 10 bases not matched to a gene. Per the germline V gene, CDR1 is MNHEY and CDR2 is SMNVEV (reference sequence). The CDR3 loop reads CASSLAGGPTGYEQYF. CDR3 DNA sequence: TGTGCCAGCAGTTTGGCGGGAGGCCCCACGGGCTACGAGCAGTACTTC.

The chain couples TRBV19 to TRBJ2-3; 7 nucleotides line up with TRBD1. J was trimmed by 4 bases and V by 5 bases; bases with no gene match: 3. The CDR3 loop spans 13 amino acids. Germline values: CDR1 LNHDA, CDR2 SQIVND (reference sequence). The DNA of the CDR3 is TGTGCCAGTAGTCATCAGGGGGCAGATACGCAGTATTTT. It yields the protein CASSHQGADTQYF.

Here the CDR3 DNA reads TGTGCCAGCAGCTTCCTAGCGGGAGGGCCCAATGAGCAGTTCTTC. This gives the protein CASSFLAGGPNEQFF. The gene calls are TRBV7-8 and TRBJ2-1; 12 positions agree with TRBD2. The V segment lost 3 bases and the J segment 6 bases; nucleotides outside the gene matches: 3. CDR1 and CDR2 (germline): SGHVS, FQNEAQ. CDR3 length: 15 amino acids.

This clone was detected a few times. This chain links TRBV15 with TRBJ2-3, with TRBD2 identical over 10 bases. V gave up 8 bases and J gave up 4 bases; unmatched junction bases: 18. The germline gives CDR1 LNHNV, CDR2 YYDKDF (reference sequence). The CDR3 length is 18 residues. The CDR3 loop reads CATAAGTSVPALPDTQYF. DNA of the CDR3: TGTGCCACCGCCGCCGGGACTAGCGTGCCCGCGCTTCCAGATACGCAGTATTTT.

This clone came up once. The rearrangement uses TRBV9 and TRBJ2-3; 10 nucleotides match TRBD2. The CDR3 is made up of 15 amino acids. The V segment lost 1 base and the J segment 7 bases; nucleotides outside the gene matches: 6. Germline lookup yields CDR1 SGDLS and CDR2 YYNGEE. The CDR3 region is CASSVSAGGPHTQYF. The CDR3 coding sequence is TGTGCCAGCAGCGTATCAGCGGGGGGGCCGCATACGCAGTATTTT.

The chain links TRBV4-1 to TRBJ2-7; TRBD1 matches at 7 bases. Germline trimming cut 2 bases from V and 2 bases from J; bases unmatched to any gene: 6. This CDR3 has 15 residues. In germline, CDR1 is MGHRA, CDR2 YSYEKL. As DNA, the CDR3 is TGCGCCAGCAGCCAACCAGGGGGTAGTCCCTACGAGCAGTACTTC. Translation gives CASSQPGGSPYEQYF.

CDR3 region: CASRLTSGRGQETQYF. CDR3 coding DNA: TGTGCCAGCAGGTTGACTAGCGGGAGAGGCCAAGAGACCCAGTACTTC. J is TRBJ2-5 and V is TRBV7-2; 12 bases fit TRBD2. The CDR3 is 16 amino acids. V was clipped by 6 bases and J by 1 base; unmatched bases: 6. Looked up from germline, CDR1 is SGHTA and CDR2 is FQGNSA.

The chain carries TRBV18 and TRBJ2-5, with TRBD1 identical over 7 bases. V dropped 2 bases and J dropped 3; count of bases not matched to a gene: 6. The CDR3 runs to 15 residues. Germline V CDR1 and CDR2: KGHSH, LQKENI. The CDR3 DNA is TGTGCCAGCTCACCAGCCGGGACAGTGAAAGAGACCCAGTACTTC. This encodes CASSPAGTVKETQYF.

The V gene is TRBV7-2, the J gene TRBJ2-7; D is perhaps TRBD2 (5 bases). Germline assignment: CDR1 SGHTA and CDR2 FQGNSA. This CDR3 is 14 amino acids long. V gave up 0 bases and J gave up 2 bases, with 8 bases separating them. In DNA, the CDR3 is TGTGCCAGCAGCTTAGCGCGGGCTCCCTACGAGCAGTACTTC. Encoded protein: CASSLARAPYEQYF.

The J gene is TRBJ2-7, the V gene TRBV30; D may match TRBD1 or TRBD2 (7 bases each). V shed 3 bases and J shed 4 bases, with 16 bases lying between them. Looked up from germline, CDR1 is GTSNPN and CDR2 is SVGIG (reference sequence). This CDR3 is built from 14 residues. CDR3 region: CAWRREGASYEQYF. CDR3 in DNA: TGTGCCTGGAGGAGGGAGGGGGCGAGTTACGAGCAGTACTTC. Variable domain in full (rest from reference TRBV30 and TRBJ2-7): SQTIHQWPATLVQPVGSPLSLECTVEGTSNPNLYWYRQAAGRGLQLLFYSVGIGQISSEVPQNLSASRPQDRQFILSSKKLLLSDSGFYLCAWRREGASYEQYFGPGTRLTVT.

The chain recombines TRBV3-1 (or the pseudogene TRBV3-2) with TRBJ2-7, with 7 positions matching TRBD1. After removal of 3 bases from V and 1 base from J, the junction contained 6 bases not matched to a gene. There are 15 residues in the CDR3. From germline, CDR1 is LGHDT and CDR2 YNNKEL (reference sequence). This CDR3 is CASSQKDRRSYEQYF. CDR3 sequence (DNA): TGTGCCAGCAGCCAGAAGGACAGGCGTTCCTACGAGCAGTACTTC.

This sequence joins TRBV7-6 and TRBJ1-6, with TRBD1 identical over 7 bases. Germline V gene lookup returns CDR1 SGHVS and CDR2 FNYEAQ. V lost 1 base, J lost 4 bases, and 10 bases stayed unmatched. This CDR3 region has 18 residues. The chain's CDR3 is CASSLDKPTGQYNSPLHF. CDR3 DNA sequence: TGTGCCAGCAGCTTAGACAAACCTACGGGACAGTATAATTCACCCCTCCACTTT.

V gene TRBV29-1 combines with J gene TRBJ1-2; D is unclear. The CDR3 loop spans 16 amino acids. CDR1 is SQVTM, CDR2 ANQGSEA, per germline. V gave up 3 bases and J gave up 0 bases, with 17 bases separating them. CDR3 nucleotide sequence: TGCAGCGTTGAGCTTCCGCGGGCTCATCCTAACTATGGCTACACCTTC. Translated, it gives CSVELPRAHPNYGYTF.

This clone was seen only a few times. This chain uses TRBV9 with TRBJ2-3, with D tentatively TRBD1 or TRBD2 (5 bases each). The CDR3 is 16 amino acids. Per germline, CDR1 SGDLS and CDR2 YYNGEE. V was cut by 3 bases and J by 4 bases, with 18 bases left in between. The CDR3 DNA follows: TGTGCCAGCAGCGCGTGGGGCGGTCTAGCAGCAGATACGCAGTATTTT. This translates into CASSAWGGLAADTQYF.

This clone was detected only once. This chain links TRBV12-3 or TRBV12-4 with TRBJ1-4; D is unresolved. Deletions cut 5 bases from V and 7 bases from J, with 5 bases between. This CDR3 comprises 11 residues. CDR3 nucleotide sequence: TGTGCCAGCAGTCCTAGTGAAAAACTGTTTTTT. This encodes CASSPSEKLFF.

V and J are TRBV27 and TRBJ2-7; D call uncertain. V gave up 7 bases and J gave up 3 bases, with 7 bases separating them. Germline values: CDR1 MNHEY, CDR2 SMNVEV (reference sequence). This CDR3 contains 11 residues. CDR3 amino acids: CASTSNYEQYF. Here the CDR3 DNA reads TGTGCCAGCACCTCAAACTACGAGCAGTACTTC.

V gene TRBV5-5 combines with J gene TRBJ2-3; D perhaps matches TRBD1 (6 bases). Germline CDR1 is SGHKS and CDR2 is YYEKEE (reference sequence). CDR3 size: 15 residues. V shed 7 bases and J shed 0 bases, with 15 bases lying between them. The CDR3 reads CASSPQGQSTDTQYF. The CDR3 DNA reads TGTGCCAGCTCCCCCCAAGGACAGAGCACAGATACGCAGTATTTT.

The chain joins TRBV7-9 to TRBJ2-5; 9 bases map to TRBD2. CDR1 SEHNR and CDR2 FQNEAQ come from the germline V gene (reference sequence). Trimming took 5 bases from V and 1 from J; bases not matched to a gene: 8. CDR3 size: 16 residues. The CDR3 loop is CASSPLGREGQETQYF. The CDR3 DNA reads TGTGCCAGCAGCCCCCTGGGGCGGGAGGGCCAAGAGACCCAGTACTTC.

The chain recombines TRBV4-1 with TRBJ1-1; D remains unclear. Deletions cut 1 base from V and 4 bases from J, with 10 bases between. The CDR3 consists of 14 residues. Germline loops: CDR1 MGHRA, CDR2 YSYEKL. The CDR3 DNA follows: TGCGCCAGCAGCCAAGTCGGGGTAAGCACTGAAGCTTTCTTT. Amino acid sequence: CASSQVGVSTEAFF.

The chain is built from TRBV5-1 and TRBJ1-2; D not certain. The germline V gene has CDR1 SGHRS and CDR2 YFSETQ. V lost 0 bases, J lost 4 bases, and 4 bases lay in between. The CDR3 loop spans 12 amino acids. DNA of the CDR3: TGCGCCAGCAGCTTGGACGCCTATGGCTACACCTTC. Translation gives CASSLDAYGYTF.

This sequence joins TRBV19 and TRBJ2-7; D ambiguous. V was shortened by 7 bases and J by 3 bases, with 7 bases between the two germline ends. The CDR3 totals 11 residues. In germline, CDR1 is LNHDA, CDR2 SQIVND (reference sequence). CDR3 residues: CASTWGYEQYF. The CDR3 DNA sequence: TGTGCCAGTACGTGGGGCTACGAGCAGTACTTC.

The CDR3 DNA sequence: TGTGCCAGCAAGGGACAGCAGAACACTGAAGCTTTCTTT. Protein product: CASKGQQNTEAFF. This chain uses TRBV2 with TRBJ1-1; TRBD1 agrees at 7 bases. CDR1 is SNHLY and CDR2 is FYNNEI in the germline V gene. The CDR3 runs to 13 residues. V lost 7 bases and J lost 1; bases outside the gene matches: 3.